Listed here are 29 T cell receptor beta chains from one sample, sequenced in a study of shared clonotypes between healthy human individuals. Assay used: immunoSEQ multiplex PCR; TCRdb lists only in-frame clones, some missing. The data contain 2 million to 3 million clones, over 85% of them seen just once; the ten biggest clones take up approximately 0.37%. Specimen: naive CD4+ T cells from PBMCs. Subset meaning: CD45RA+ positively selected. The receptors here all came from a man between 18 and 29 years old in good health. Some clones in this sample may be carry-over from other donors' samples.

Comment on this clone: Other DNA variants within this sample encode the same CDR3. V gene TRBV5-1 combines with J gene TRBJ2-3; perhaps TRBD2 as D (6 bases). Germline V lookup: CDR1 SGHRS, CDR2 YFSETQ. Deletions cut 0 bases from V and 2 bases from J, with 10 bases between. The CDR3 totals 15 residues. CDR3 in amino acids: CASSLVAGITDTQYF. The CDR3 DNA sequence: TGCGCCAGCAGCTTGGTGGCGGGGATCACAGATACGCAGTATTTT.

This clone was found a few times. The V gene is TRBV6-6, the J gene TRBJ2-1; a weak D match, TRBD1 (6 bases). This CDR3 has 14 residues. The germline gives CDR1 MNHNY, CDR2 SVGAGI (reference sequence). Trimming stripped 8 bases from V and 4 bases from J, with 15 bases between. The CDR3 loop reads CASLEGGKYNEQFF. The CDR3 DNA follows: TGTGCCAGCCTTGAAGGGGGAAAATACAATGAGCAGTTCTTC.

This clone was counted between two and nine times. The chain is built from TRBV28 and TRBJ1-1, with 8 bases that match TRBD1. The CDR3 extends over 13 amino acids. Germline V gene lookup returns CDR1 MDHEN and CDR2 SYDVKM. The J segment lost 3 bases and the V segment lost 4 bases, leaving 1 base of the junction unmatched. The DNA for the CDR3 is TGTGCCAGCAGTTGGACAGGGTACACTGAAGCTTTCTTT. It specifies CASSWTGYTEAFF.

As regards this clone: The sample holds other DNA sequences that translate to the same CDR3. V is TRBV6-6 and J is TRBJ2-3; no reliable D call. Germline V gives CDR1 MNHNY, CDR2 SVGAGI (reference sequence). This CDR3 comprises 12 residues. The V end lost 2 bases, the J end lost 5 bases, and 5 bases lay between the germline ends. Here the CDR3 reads CASSYVGDTQYF. CDR3 bases: TGTGCCAGCAGTTACGTGGGAGATACGCAGTATTTT.

This clone was seen a single time. The CDR3 sequence is CASSRRPENTEAFF. CDR3 DNA sequence: TGTGCCAGCAGCCGGAGGCCAGAGAACACTGAAGCTTTCTTT. The chain carries TRBV7-2 and TRBJ1-1; D gene ambiguous. The CDR3 spans 14 residues. Germline V gives CDR1 SGHTA, CDR2 FQGNSA. V gave up 5 bases and J gave up 1 base, with 11 bases separating them. Drawing the rest from reference TRBV7-2 and TRBJ1-1, the complete variable domain is GAGVSQSPSNKVTEKGKDVELRCDPISGHTALYWYRQSLGQGLEFLIYFQGNSAPDKSGLPSDRFSAERTGGSVSTLTIQRTQQEDSAVYLCASSRRPENTEAFFGQGTRLTVV.

In the case of this clone: Other DNA sequences of this sample code for an identical CDR3. The V gene is TRBV2, the J gene TRBJ2-1, with TRBD1 identical over 9 bases. This CDR3 is 15 amino acids long. Germline V CDR1 and CDR2: SNHLY, FYNNEI. The V segment lost 5 bases and the J segment 2 bases; nucleotides outside the gene matches: 4. CDR3 DNA sequence: TGTGCCAGCAGTCCCGACAGGGGGGCCTACAATGAGCAGTTCTTC. It encodes CASSPDRGAYNEQFF.

A remark on this clone: In the same sample, other DNA sequences code for this CDR3. The chain employs TRBV6-1 and TRBJ1-5; 9 bases line up with TRBD1. Germline lookup yields CDR1 MNHNS and CDR2 SASEGT. The CDR3 is made up of 15 amino acids. The J segment lost 4 bases and the V segment lost 6 bases, leaving 7 bases of the junction unmatched. The CDR3, as DNA: TGTGCCAGCAGCACAGGGACAGGGCTTAATCAGCCCCAGCATTTT. Translating gives CASSTGTGLNQPQHF.

The chain combines TRBV19 with TRBJ2-1, with D uncertain. V was clipped by 3 bases and J by 9 bases, with 12 bases between them. CDR3 length: 13 amino acids. Germline lookup yields CDR1 LNHDA and CDR2 SQIVND (reference sequence). The CDR3 region has the DNA TGTGCCAGTAGTATTGGCACCATAAGTGAGCAGTTCTTC. Protein: CASSIGTISEQFF.

The rearrangement uses TRBV27 and TRBJ1-4, with D perhaps matching TRBD1 (5 bases). This CDR3 spans 15 amino acids. Trimming took off 6 bases at V and 10 bases at J, with 21 bases between the two ends. In germline, CDR1 is MNHEY, CDR2 SMNVEV (reference sequence). CDR3 loop: CASRPTDRGVRKLFF. CDR3 nucleotides: TGTGCCAGCAGACCTACGGACCGGGGGGTACGAAAACTGTTTTTT. The complete variable domain, with remaining parts taken from reference TRBV27 and TRBJ1-4, reads EAQVTQNPRYLITVTGKKLTVTCSQNMNHEYMSWYRQDPGLGLRQIYYSMNVEVTDKGDVPEGYKVSRKEKRNFPLILESPSPNQTSLYFCASRPTDRGVRKLFFGSGTQLSVL.

This chain uses TRBV30 with TRBJ2-5, with D possibly TRBD1 on 6 matching bases. The CDR3 is 15 residues long. V was cut by 5 bases and J by 2 bases, with 18 bases left in between. The V gene's germline CDR1 is GTSNPN and CDR2 SVGIG (reference sequence). The CDR3 loop reads CAWGPRGTFQETQYF. CDR3 sequence (DNA): TGTGCCTGGGGTCCTCGTGGGACATTTCAAGAGACCCAGTACTTC. Full variable domain (remainder filled in from reference TRBV30 and TRBJ2-5): SQTIHQWPATLVQPVGSPLSLECTVEGTSNPNLYWYRQAAGRGLQLLFYSVGIGQISSEVPQNLSASRPQDRQFILSSKKLLLSDSGFYLCAWGPRGTFQETQYFGPGTRLLVL.

The CDR3 DNA reads as TGCAGCGTTGAAGAGTTTGGCAGTAACTATGGCTACACCTTC. Amino acids: CSVEEFGSNYGYTF. The rearrangement joins TRBV29-1 to TRBJ1-2, with unresolved D. Between the trimmed V and J ends, which lost 0 bases and 1 base, there was a span of 9 bases. This CDR3 contains 14 residues. Germline CDR1 is SQVTM and CDR2 is ANQGSEA.

The V gene is TRBV9, the J gene TRBJ2-2; D uncertain. V shed 1 base and J shed 0 bases, with 7 bases lying between them. CDR3 size: 15 residues. Looked up from germline, CDR1 is SGDLS and CDR2 is YYNGEE. The CDR3 region has the DNA TGTGCCAGCAGCGTAAGCACGACGAACACCGGGGAGCTGTTTTTT. Encoded protein: CASSVSTTNTGELFF.

V gene TRBV28 combines with J gene TRBJ1-1, with a possible D match to TRBD1 (6 bases). This CDR3 is 14 amino acids long. Deletions cut 4 bases from V and 6 bases from J, with 15 bases between. Looked up from germline, CDR1 is MDHEN and CDR2 is SYDVKM. The CDR3 region is CASSSMQGRPEAFF. The CDR3 DNA follows: TGTGCCAGCAGTTCTATGCAGGGGAGGCCTGAAGCTTTCTTT.

The chain is built from TRBV5-1 and TRBJ2-1; 15 positions match TRBD2. There are 17 residues in the CDR3. Germline V gene data show CDR1 as SGHRS and CDR2 as YFSETQ. With 4 bases clipped from V and 1 base from J, the junction kept 3 bases outside the gene matches. CDR3 residues: CASSTGTSGRSYNEQFF. The DNA of the CDR3 is TGCGCCAGCAGCACCGGGACTAGCGGGAGGTCCTACAATGAGCAGTTCTTC. The full variable domain, its missing parts supplied by reference TRBV5-1 and TRBJ2-1, is KAGVTQTPRYLIKTRGQQVTLSCSPISGHRSVSWYQQTPGQGLQFLFEYFSETQRNKGNFPGRFSGRQFSNSRSEMNVSTLELGDSALYLCASSTGTSGRSYNEQFFGPGTRLTVL.

This clone has just one count. The rearrangement joins TRBV19 to TRBJ1-4; unclear D gene. The CDR3 totals 12 residues. Looked up from germline, CDR1 is LNHDA and CDR2 is SQIVND (reference sequence). The ends were cut back, 3 bases at V and 14 bases at J, with 13 bases in the middle. Written as DNA, the CDR3 is TGTGCCAGTAGTATTCTGGGTTCGGGTCTGTTTTTT. Protein sequence: CASSILGSGLFF.

This clone was found a few times. V usage is TRBV2 and J usage is TRBJ1-2; D gene unclear. Germline V lookup: CDR1 SNHLY, CDR2 FYNNEI. The CDR3 has 11 amino acids. The V and J ends lost 7 bases and 2 bases respectively, with 5 bases between them. Here the CDR3 reads CASTQNYGYTF. The DNA of the CDR3 is TGTGCCAGCACACAAAACTATGGCTACACCTTC.

This chain links TRBV6-1 with TRBJ1-5; D gene ambiguous. The V and J ends lost 3 bases and 2 bases respectively, with 11 bases between them. The CDR3 spans 15 residues. Per the germline V gene, CDR1 is MNHNS and CDR2 is SASEGT. Here the CDR3 reads CASSDPLRGNQPQHF. The CDR3 nucleotides read TGTGCCAGCAGTGACCCCCTTAGGGGCAATCAGCCCCAGCATTTT.

The V and J genes are TRBV11-3 and TRBJ1-3; a weak D match, TRBD1 (6 bases). This CDR3 is built from 16 residues. Trimming removed 3 bases at V and 3 bases at J, with 15 bases between. The germline gives CDR1 SGHNT, CDR2 YENEEA. This CDR3 reads CASSFQQGRGGNTIYF. DNA for the CDR3: TGTGCCAGCAGCTTCCAACAGGGTAGAGGTGGAAACACCATATATTTT.

This chain connects TRBV28 to TRBJ2-7; tentatively, D is TRBD1 (5 bases). CDR3 length: 12 amino acids. From germline, CDR1 is MDHEN and CDR2 SYDVKM. The V and J ends lost 6 bases and 3 bases respectively, with 9 bases between them. The CDR3 is CASRRGGYEQYF. CDR3 DNA sequence: TGTGCCAGCAGAAGGGGCGGCTACGAGCAGTACTTC.

The chain uses TRBV27 and TRBJ2-5; D unclear. V was cut by 1 base and J by 2 bases, with 8 bases left in between. CDR1 MNHEY and CDR2 SMNVEV come from the germline V gene (reference sequence). The CDR3 runs to 14 residues. For the CDR3, the DNA is TGTGCCAGCAGTTTATTTGGGGAACAAGAGACCCAGTACTTC. It is translated as CASSLFGEQETQYF.

The chain carries TRBV5-1 and TRBJ2-7; either TRBD1 or TRBD2 may fit D (7 bases each). Trimming cost V 4 bases and J 6 bases, with 17 bases left between them. This CDR3 has 14 amino acids. The germline V gene encodes CDR1 SGHRS and CDR2 YFSETQ. CDR3 in amino acids: CASSPQGGAAEQYF. CDR3 DNA sequence: TGCGCCAGCAGCCCCCAGGGGGGGGCCGCCGAGCAGTACTTC.

This chain uses TRBV19 with TRBJ2-5; 11 nucleotides align to TRBD2. The trim removed 6 bases at V and 0 bases at J, leaving 6 bases unmatched. Germline CDR1 and CDR2: LNHDA and SQIVND (reference sequence). The CDR3 is 16 amino acids. CDR3 nucleotide sequence: TGTGCCAGTAGCCAGACTAGCGGGATCTACCAAGAGACCCAGTACTTC. This encodes CASSQTSGIYQETQYF.

This sequence joins TRBV5-4 and TRBJ2-7; D might be TRBD2 (6 bases). The CDR3 is 15 amino acids. Deletions cut 0 bases from V and 3 bases from J, with 13 bases between. CDR1 and CDR2 from the germline V gene are SGHNT and YYREEE (reference sequence). For the CDR3, the DNA is TGTGCCAGCAGCTTGGGGGGCGGGATCATCTACGAGCAGTACTTC. This translates into CASSLGGGIIYEQYF.

Points on this clone: This sample also contains other DNA sequences that code for the same CDR3. The V gene is TRBV19, the J gene TRBJ1-5; D unresolved. The CDR3 totals 15 residues. Germline values: CDR1 LNHDA, CDR2 SQIVND (reference sequence). Deletions cut 3 bases from V and 3 bases from J, with 12 bases between. CDR3 sequence reads: CASSIRDGYNQPQHF. For the CDR3, the DNA is TGTGCCAGTAGTATCAGAGACGGATACAATCAGCCCCAGCATTTT.

V is TRBV5-6 and J is TRBJ2-3; D is uncertain. The CDR3 runs to 13 residues. Germline CDR1 and CDR2: SGHDT and YYEEEE. Trimming took 2 bases from V and 2 from J, leaving 6 bases between them. The CDR3 sequence: CASSLGNTDTQYF. Here the CDR3 DNA reads TGTGCCAGCAGCTTAGGCAACACAGATACGCAGTATTTT.

A few counts support this clone. The CDR3 region has the DNA TGTGCCAGCTCACTTACTAGCGGAGGGGCCGGGGAGCTGTTTTTT. This encodes CASSLTSGGAGELFF. The chain has TRBV18 and TRBJ2-2; 8 bases align to TRBD2. J lost 6 bases, V lost 4 bases, and 7 bases had no gene match. Germline CDR1 is KGHSH and CDR2 is LQKENI. CDR3 length: 15 amino acids. Full variable domain (remainder filled in from reference TRBV18 and TRBJ2-2): NAGVMQNPRHLVRRRGQEARLRCSPMKGHSHVYWYRQLPEEGLKFMVYLQKENIIDESGMPKERFSAEFPKEGPSILRIQQVVRGDSAAYFCASSLTSGGAGELFFGEGSRLTVL.

This rearrangement joins TRBV28 to TRBJ2-7; D may be TRBD1 (6 bases). The CDR3 is 15 residues long. Germline lookup yields CDR1 MDHEN and CDR2 SYDVKM. Trimming cost V 3 bases and J 6 bases, with 18 bases left between them. The DNA of the CDR3 is TGTGCCAGCAGTTTTGGTCTAGGACAGTTGCTCGAGCAGTACTTC. As protein: CASSFGLGQLLEQYF.

Only one count was recorded for this clone. The chain links TRBV4-1 to TRBJ2-1; D uncertain. This CDR3 region has 13 residues. Germline V gene lookup returns CDR1 MGHRA and CDR2 YSYEKL. V was cut by 4 bases and J by 5 bases, with 9 bases left in between. CDR3 sequence: CASSPTQNNEQFF. In DNA form, the CDR3 reads TGCGCCAGCAGCCCCACACAAAACAATGAGCAGTTCTTC.

The rearrangement joins TRBV2 to TRBJ2-3; TRBD2 agrees at 10 bases. J gave up 7 bases and V 1 base, and 8 bases lay outside the gene matches. The CDR3 is 16 amino acids. The germline V gene has CDR1 SNHLY and CDR2 FYNNEI. CDR3: CASSEGQREGSYTQYF. The CDR3, as DNA: TGTGCCAGCAGTGAAGGGCAGCGGGAGGGTTCGTATACGCAGTATTTT.